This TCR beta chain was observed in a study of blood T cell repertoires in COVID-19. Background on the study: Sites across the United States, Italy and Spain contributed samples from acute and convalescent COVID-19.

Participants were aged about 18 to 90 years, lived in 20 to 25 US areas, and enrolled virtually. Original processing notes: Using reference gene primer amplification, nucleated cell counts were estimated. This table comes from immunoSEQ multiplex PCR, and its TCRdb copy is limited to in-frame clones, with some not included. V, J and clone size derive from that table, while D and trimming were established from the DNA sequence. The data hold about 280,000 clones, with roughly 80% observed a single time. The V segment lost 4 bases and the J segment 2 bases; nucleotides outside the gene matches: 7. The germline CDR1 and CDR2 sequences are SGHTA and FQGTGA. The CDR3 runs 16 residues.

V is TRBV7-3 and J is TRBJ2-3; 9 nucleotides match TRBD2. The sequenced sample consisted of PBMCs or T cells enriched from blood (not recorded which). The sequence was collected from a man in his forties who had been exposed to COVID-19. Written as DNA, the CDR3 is TGTGCCAGCAGCTACACCCTAGCGGGGACCACAGATACGCAGTATTTT. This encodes CASSYTLAGTTDTQYF.